This TCR beta chain is drawn from a study of molecular identifiers for immune sequencing clone quantification. At least ten counts were recorded for this clonotype. Its antigen remains unidentified. Study conclusions and caveats: Highly expanded clone sizes could be underestimated through barcode sharing by identical TCR molecules.

The CDR3 is made up of 15 amino acids. The junction had 2 bases not matched to a gene; V was cut back by 2 bases and J by 2 bases. Germline V gene lookup returns CDR1 SGHAT and CDR2 FQNNGV. Bulk libraries came from a prior protocol with listed TCR primers. TCRdb reprocessed the PCR reads with MiXCR, giving one entry per CDR3 protein. The data show about 640,000 distinct CDR3 sequences, about 20% seen once. CD8+CD4-CCR7+CD45RA+ cells were sorted as naive CD8 T cells. The material sequenced was naive CD8+ T cells from blood, with Jurkat cell RNA spiked in. Subset noted: FACS-sorted CD8+CD4-CCR7+CD45RA+ naive T cells. The sequence was obtained from a human donor in good health. Some libraries in this study had Jurkat cell RNA spiked in. The chain carries TRBV11-2 and TRBJ2-1, with 8 nucleotides matching TRBD2. CDR3 bases: TGTGCCAGCAGCTTAACGGGACTAGCCTACAATGAGCAGTTCTTC. Translation gives CASSLTGLAYNEQFF.